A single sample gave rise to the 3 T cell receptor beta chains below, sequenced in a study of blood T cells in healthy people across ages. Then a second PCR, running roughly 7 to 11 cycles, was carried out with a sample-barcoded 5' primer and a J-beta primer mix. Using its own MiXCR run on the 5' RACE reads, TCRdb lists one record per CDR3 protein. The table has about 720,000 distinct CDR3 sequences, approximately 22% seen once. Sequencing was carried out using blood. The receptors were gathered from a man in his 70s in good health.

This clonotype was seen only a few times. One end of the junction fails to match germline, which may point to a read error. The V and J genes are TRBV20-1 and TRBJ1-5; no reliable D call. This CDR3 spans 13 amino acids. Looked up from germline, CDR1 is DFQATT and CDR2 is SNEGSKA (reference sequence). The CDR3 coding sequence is TGCAGTACTAGACCAAATAGCAATCAGCCCCAGCATTTT. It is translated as CSTRPNSNQPQHF.

The CDR3 here is CASRPGGGNQPQHF. In DNA, the CDR3 is TGTGCCAGCAGACCAGGGGGCGGCAATCAGCCCCAGCATTTT. The chain joins TRBV27 to TRBJ1-5; 8 bases agree with TRBD1. The CDR3 loop spans 14 amino acids. Germline lookup yields CDR1 MNHEY and CDR2 SMNVEV (reference sequence). The trim removed 6 bases at V and 2 bases at J, leaving 3 bases unmatched.

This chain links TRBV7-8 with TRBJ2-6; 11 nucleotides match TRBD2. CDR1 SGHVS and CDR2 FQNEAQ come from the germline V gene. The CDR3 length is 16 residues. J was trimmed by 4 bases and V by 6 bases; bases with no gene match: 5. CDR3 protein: CASRHTSGRGANVLTF. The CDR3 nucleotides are TGTGCCAGCAGACACACTAGCGGGAGAGGGGCCAACGTCCTGACTTTC.